What follows is one T cell receptor (beta chain) and its context. Its antigen remains unknown. The data were taken from a study of OX40 agonist ivuxolimab in advanced cancers. Overall study: Ivuxolimab is a fully human IgG2 antibody that activates OX40 (CD134). Each patient was given ivuxolimab into a vein every 2 weeks, at 0.01 to 10 mg/kg. From 23 to 79 years was the age range, with a mean of about 56 years, and about 78% were male.

Study-wide results and caveats: The study found that CD8+ T cells averaged more expanded clones than CD4+.

The CDR3 sequence is 14 residues long. Germline loops: CDR1 SGHTA, CDR2 FQGNSA. V lost 1 base, J lost 5 bases, and 11 bases lay in between. Libraries were prepared by immunoSEQ multiplex PCR; TCRdb keeps only in-frame clonotypes and omits some of them. The sample includes tens of thousands of clones, around 90% of them seen just once. Sequences were derived from CD4+ or CD8+ T cells sorted from blood, sampled in a trial of the OX40 agonist ivuxolimab. This TCR was sampled from an adult with an advanced solid tumor such as melanoma, head and neck, liver or kidney cancer. The chain has TRBV7-2 and TRBJ2-5; no reliable D call. This chain's CDR3 is CASSLGVVGETQYF. The CDR3 DNA reads TGTGCCAGCAGCTTAGGGGTAGTTGGGGAGACCCAGTACTTC.